Below, 19 T cell receptor beta chains from the same sample are listed, as sequenced in a study of vaccination and CD4 T cells after COVID-19. The antigens of these receptors remain unknown. Time point: late sampling 161 to 241 days after vaccination in three convalescent patients. Treatment described: approximately nine-day PBMC culture with coronavirus spike peptide pools or control peptides (ViraFEST assay). Sequencing of the DNA from cultured CD4+ T cells was carried out with the Oncomine TCR Beta short-read assay. From the PCR reads, TCRdb called clonotypes with MiXCR, one entry per CDR3 protein. The sample gives over 20,000 distinct CDR3 sequences, more than 30% of which show up once; 25% to 30% is in the top ten. The specimen comprised CD4+ T cells from blood, cultured in vitro, sampled about 7 months after SARS-CoV-2 vaccination. These receptors were collected from a human donor who had recovered from COVID-19.

This clonotype appeared a few times. J is TRBJ2-7 and V is TRBV27; 9 positions match TRBD1. V lost 6 bases, J lost 6 bases, and 6 bases stayed unmatched. Germline assignment: CDR1 MNHEY and CDR2 SMNVEV (reference sequence). The CDR3 contains 13 residues. The CDR3 is CASSMTGGAEQYF. The CDR3 bases are TGTGCCAGCAGCATGACAGGGGGGGCCGAGCAGTACTTC.

The genes are TRBV6-1 and TRBJ2-3, with D tentatively TRBD1 (6 bases). The ends were cut back, 5 bases at V and 5 bases at J, with 14 bases in the middle. The CDR3 contains 14 residues. Germline V gene data show CDR1 as MNHNS and CDR2 as SASEGT. The CDR3 coding sequence is TGTGCCAGCAGTCGCACCAGGGGCGGAGATACGCAGTATTTT. It specifies CASSRTRGGDTQYF.

V usage is TRBV6-1 and J usage is TRBJ1-2, with 7 nucleotides matching TRBD1. Germline lookup yields CDR1 MNHNS and CDR2 SASEGT. Trimming cost V 0 bases and J 8 bases; bases outside gene matches: 9. The CDR3 consists of 15 residues. CDR3 loop: CASSEAPQGVRGYTF. The CDR3 DNA reads as TGTGCCAGCAGTGAAGCTCCGCAGGGGGTTCGGGGCTACACCTTC.

This chain joins TRBV7-3 and TRBJ2-3; no clear D. Trimming removed 5 bases from V and 1 base from J, with 7 bases in between. This CDR3 contains 13 residues. CDR1 and CDR2 (germline): SGHTA, FQGTGA. CDR3 region: CASSLDGTDTQYF. In DNA form, the CDR3 reads TGTGCCAGCAGCCTAGATGGCACAGATACGCAGTATTTT.

This clonotype was counted between two and nine times. The V and J genes are TRBV7-8 and TRBJ2-1; 7 nucleotides align to TRBD2. Germline CDR1 is SGHVS and CDR2 is FQNEAQ. CDR3 size: 16 residues. V was pared by 4 bases and J by 3 bases, with 9 bases of the junction left unmatched. CDR3 sequence: CASSSLGGSDYNEQFF. The CDR3 coding sequence is TGTGCCAGCAGCTCCCTAGGCGGGAGCGACTACAATGAGCAGTTCTTC.

The chain joins TRBV27 to TRBJ1-6; D unresolved. The V gene's germline CDR1 is MNHEY and CDR2 SMNVEV (reference sequence). The CDR3 spans 16 residues. Trimming took off 3 bases at V and 5 bases at J, with 14 bases between the two ends. CDR3 in amino acids: CASSFSAVPDNSPLHF. The CDR3 DNA reads as TGTGCCAGCAGTTTTTCTGCCGTCCCAGATAATTCACCCCTCCACTTT.

The chain employs TRBV2 and TRBJ2-1, with a weak D call TRBD2 (5 bases). Trimming left V 1 base short and J 3 bases short, with 7 bases between. CDR3 size: 14 residues. Germline V gives CDR1 SNHLY, CDR2 FYNNEI. CDR3 sequence (DNA): TGTGCCAGCAGTGAAGTTAGCGTCTACAATGAGCAGTTCTTC. Translation gives CASSEVSVYNEQFF.

This clonotype was observed a few times. This chain links TRBV20-1 with TRBJ2-7; D is undetermined. The germline V and J ends were trimmed by 4 bases and 3 bases, with 16 bases remaining between them. CDR3 length: 14 amino acids. Germline V CDR1 and CDR2: DFQATT, SNEGSKA (reference sequence). CDR3 coding DNA: TGCAGTGCTATACCGGCCGGGTTAGTCTACGAGCAGTACTTC. It encodes CSAIPAGLVYEQYF.

This rearrangement joins TRBV7-6 to TRBJ2-2; 12 bases fit TRBD1. The CDR3 has 13 amino acids. Per germline, CDR1 SGHVS and CDR2 FNYEAQ. CDR3 coding DNA: TGTGCTGGGACAGGGGGCCGGATCGGGGAGCTGTTTTTT. Its translation: CAGTGGRIGELFF.

The genes are TRBV24-1 and TRBJ2-7; D uncertain. V was clipped by 5 bases and J by 3 bases, with 4 bases between them. The CDR3 spans 11 residues. Germline V gene data show CDR1 as KGHDR and CDR2 as SFDVKD. DNA for the CDR3: TGTGCCACCAGTGTTGGCTACGAGCAGTACTTC. It yields the protein CATSVGYEQYF.

The V call is TRBV10-3, the J call TRBJ1-2; tentatively, D is TRBD1 (5 bases). There are 15 residues in the CDR3. CDR1 is ENHRY, CDR2 SYGVKD, per germline. Trimming stripped 3 bases from V and 4 bases from J, with 15 bases between. Here the CDR3 DNA reads TGTGCCATCAGTGAATTTTTGGGCCAGGGCTATGGCTACACCTTC. This translates into CAISEFLGQGYGYTF.

The J gene is TRBJ2-1, the V gene TRBV24-1; D remains ambiguous. This CDR3 is 16 amino acids long. The ends were cut back, 2 bases at V and 1 base at J, with 11 bases in the middle. Germline V lookup: CDR1 KGHDR, CDR2 SFDVKD. The CDR3 loop is CATSDSVAGSYNEQFF. The CDR3 coding sequence is TGTGCCACCAGTGATTCAGTGGCCGGGTCCTACAATGAGCAGTTCTTC.

The chain links TRBV7-9 to TRBJ1-5; D is unresolved. The CDR3 covers 13 residues. Per germline, CDR1 SEHNR and CDR2 FQNEAQ (reference sequence). V was pared by 1 base and J by 4 bases, with 5 bases between. Here the CDR3 DNA reads TGTGCCAGCAGCTTAGGGGTAAATCAGCCCCAGCATTTT. Protein product: CASSLGVNQPQHF.

This chain connects TRBV2 to TRBJ2-5; 12 bases fit TRBD2. CDR1 is SNHLY, CDR2 FYNNEI, per germline. Trimming removed 6 bases from V and 5 bases from J; junction bases left unmatched: 4. CDR3 length: 14 amino acids. CDR3 residues: CASSFGTSGETQYF. The CDR3 bases are TGTGCCAGCAGCTTTGGGACTAGCGGGGAGACCCAGTACTTC.

The gene calls are TRBV27 and TRBJ2-3; 7 bases map to TRBD2. The V and J ends lost 6 bases and 5 bases, in that order; junction bases with no gene match: 8. The CDR3 loop spans 14 amino acids. Germline V lookup: CDR1 MNHEY, CDR2 SMNVEV (reference sequence). CDR3 DNA: TGTGCCAGCAGCCCCGGGACTATAGGAGATACGCAGTATTTT. As protein: CASSPGTIGDTQYF.

The V gene is TRBV28, the J gene TRBJ1-2; 8 bases align to TRBD1. Looked up from germline, CDR1 is MDHEN and CDR2 is SYDVKM. This CDR3 is 15 amino acids long. V shed 1 base, J shed 2 bases, and the junction held 3 bases outside the gene matches. The CDR3 sequence: CASSLFTGGNYGYTF. The DNA for the CDR3 is TGTGCCAGCAGTTTATTTACAGGGGGAAACTATGGCTACACCTTC.

The chain is built from TRBV19 and TRBJ1-2; 10 bases line up with TRBD1. CDR1 is LNHDA, CDR2 SQIVND, per germline (reference sequence). V trimming: 7 bases; J trimming: 8 bases; junction bases outside the gene matches: 13. The length of the CDR3 is 15 residues. CDR3 protein: CASNMDPGQGYGYTF. Written as DNA, the CDR3 is TGTGCCAGTAATATGGATCCGGGACAGGGGTACGGCTACACCTTC.

This clonotype has only a few counts. The chain employs TRBV10-3 and TRBJ2-3; a weak D match, TRBD2 (5 bases). CDR1 and CDR2 (germline): ENHRY, SYGVKD. The germline V and J ends were trimmed by 8 bases and 5 bases, with 20 bases remaining between them. The CDR3 runs 15 residues. The CDR3 here is CAISELRTVGDTQYF. CDR3 coding DNA: TGTGCCATCTCAGAACTCCGGACTGTCGGAGATACGCAGTATTTT.

The chain links TRBV29-1 to TRBJ2-3; no definite D call. Between the trimmed V and J ends, which lost 3 bases and 6 bases, there was a span of 7 bases. Per germline, CDR1 SQVTM and CDR2 ANQGSEA. This CDR3 has 11 amino acids. This chain's CDR3 is CSVDTYDTQYF. The CDR3 DNA follows: TGCAGCGTTGATACGTACGATACGCAGTATTTT.